The 24 T cell receptor beta chains below come from one sample, sequenced in a study of T cells after yellow fever vaccination. TCRdb ran MiXCR on the 5' RACE reads and lists one entry per CDR3 protein. The sample consists of about 300,000 distinct CDR3 sequences, around 7% of them appearing once. Here the sequenced sample was PBMCs, taken 45 days after the first yellow fever vaccination. Source of these receptors: a man aged 18 to 29 who received the YFV17D yellow fever vaccine.

This clonotype has only a few counts. The V call is TRBV10-3, the J call TRBJ2-7; D may be TRBD1 (6 bases). This CDR3 has 12 residues. V lost 10 bases and J 1 base, leaving 11 bases between the germline ends. Germline CDR1 reads ENHRY; CDR2 reads SYGVKD. CDR3: CASKDSSYEQYF. The DNA of the CDR3 is TGTGCCAGCAAGGACAGTTCCTACGAGCAGTACTTC.

The chain is built from TRBV20-1 and TRBJ2-5; 9 positions agree with TRBD2. Losses at the gene ends were 0 bases for V and 2 bases for J; bases not matched to a gene: 1. Germline V gene lookup returns CDR1 DFQATT and CDR2 SNEGSKA (reference sequence). The CDR3 has 14 residues. Written as DNA, the CDR3 is TGCAGTGCTAGAGAGAGCGGGGGGCAAGAGACCCAGTACTTC. This gives the protein CSARESGGQETQYF.

The CDR3: CASSQEVRGGNEQFF. Written as DNA, the CDR3 is TGTGCCAGCAGCCAAGAGGTGCGGGGAGGCAATGAGCAGTTCTTC. J is TRBJ2-1 and V is TRBV3-1, with D possibly matching TRBD2 (6 bases). This CDR3 is 15 amino acids long. Trimming pared 0 bases from V and 6 bases from J, leaving 12 bases between. Germline assignment: CDR1 LGHDT and CDR2 YNNKEL (reference sequence).

This clonotype has only a few counts. V is TRBV6-5 and J is TRBJ2-2, with no clear D. Germline V gene data show CDR1 as MNHEY and CDR2 as SVGAGI. There are 13 residues in the CDR3. V was shortened by 0 bases and J by 7 bases, with 6 bases between the two germline ends. CDR3 nucleotide sequence: TGTGCCAGCAGTTACTCCCGCCACGGGGAGCTGTTTTTT. This gives the protein CASSYSRHGELFF.

This clonotype was seen repeatedly, ten times or more. This sequence joins TRBV5-1 and TRBJ1-1; 7 nucleotides match TRBD1. CDR3 length: 14 residues. Germline-derived CDR1 and CDR2 are SGHRS and YFSETQ. The V and J ends lost 4 bases and 3 bases, in that order; junction bases with no gene match: 6. The CDR3 spells CASSLTGVDTEAFF. CDR3 DNA: TGCGCCAGCAGCCTTACAGGGGTGGACACTGAAGCTTTCTTT.

This clonotype was seen only a few times. This chain uses TRBV5-1 with TRBJ2-5; weak D call: TRBD1 (5 bases). The CDR3 extends over 14 amino acids. V lost 4 bases, J lost 2 bases, and 12 bases lay in between. Germline-derived CDR1 and CDR2 are SGHRS and YFSETQ. The CDR3 DNA sequence: TGCGCCAGCAGCACCTTGACAGAACAAGAGACCCAGTACTTC. This translates into CASSTLTEQETQYF.

J is TRBJ2-7 and V is TRBV5-1; D not resolved. CDR1 and CDR2 (germline): SGHRS, YFSETQ. The V end was cut by 0 bases, the J end by 2 bases, with 18 bases between. This CDR3 region has 17 residues. The CDR3 DNA follows: TGCGCCAGCAGCTTGGTTATTGAGACTTCGCCACCCTACGAGCAGTACGTC. Translated: CASSLVIETSPPYEQYV.

For this clonotype: At one end the junction does not follow the germline gene, possibly because of a read error. The gene calls are TRBV5-1 and TRBJ2-4; 8 bases fit TRBD2. Germline CDR1 and CDR2: SGHRS and YFSETQ. CDR3 length equals 16 residues. The CDR3 region has the DNA TGCGCCAGCAGCCGCAGCGGGGGACCCCTTGAAAACCTTCAGTACTTC. It is translated as CASSRSGGPLENLQYF. Together with reference TRBV5-1 and TRBJ2-4, the CDR3 gives the full variable domain: KAGVTQTPRYLIKTRGQQVTLSCSPISGHRSVSWYQQTPGQGLQFLFEYFSETQRNKGNFPGRFSGRQFSNSRSEMNVSTLELGDSALYLCASSRSGGPLENLQYFGAGTRLSVL.

Notes on this clonotype: A junction boundary mismatches the germline segment, possibly from a read error. The gene calls are TRBV7-7 and TRBJ2-2; D ambiguous. Germline V gives CDR1 SSHAT, CDR2 FNYEAQ (reference sequence). The CDR3 extends over 14 amino acids. CDR3 sequence (DNA): TGTGCTAGCAGCTCATCGGGTTTTGACGGGGAGCTGTTTTTT. It translates to CASSSSGFDGELFF.

V and J are TRBV6-5 and TRBJ1-6; no reliable D call. Germline V gene sequence: CDR1 MNHEY, CDR2 SVGAGI. The length of the CDR3 is 13 residues. The V end was cut by 2 bases, the J end by 2 bases, with 1 base between. The CDR3 region is CASSYTYNSPLHF. The CDR3, as DNA: TGTGCCAGCAGTTACACCTATAATTCACCCCTCCACTTT.

V is TRBV7-2 and J is TRBJ1-2; perhaps TRBD1 as D (5 bases). Per the germline V gene, CDR1 is SGHTA and CDR2 is FQGNSA. The V and J ends lost 5 bases and 4 bases respectively, with 14 bases between them. The CDR3 length is 14 residues. The DNA for the CDR3 is TGTGCCAGCAGCGACAGACAGCGTTCCTATGGCTACACCTTC. Translating gives CASSDRQRSYGYTF.

This clonotype was observed a handful of times. This rearrangement joins TRBV5-1 to TRBJ2-3, with a possible D match to TRBD2 (6 bases). Deletions cut 1 base from V and 1 base from J, with 7 bases between. Germline V gene data show CDR1 as SGHRS and CDR2 as YFSETQ. The CDR3 is 14 residues long. The CDR3 bases are TGCGCCAGCAGCTTGCCGGGGGGCACAGATACGCAGTATTTT. This gives the protein CASSLPGGTDTQYF.

This chain links TRBV12-3 or TRBV12-4 with TRBJ2-3, with 8 bases identical to TRBD1. V was clipped by 5 bases and J by 14 bases; unmatched bases: 9. There are 12 residues in the CDR3. The CDR3 bases are TGTGCCAGCAGTCCGGGACAGGCATCGCGGTATTTT. Translated, it gives CASSPGQASRYF.

This clonotype was seen at least ten times. The J gene is TRBJ1-5, the V gene TRBV7-2; D is undetermined. Germline CDR1 and CDR2: SGHTA and FQGNSA. The V and J ends lost 3 bases and 3 bases respectively, with 6 bases between them. The CDR3 sequence is 13 residues long. The CDR3 DNA sequence: TGTGCCAGCAGCTTCCAGAACAATCAGCCCCAGCATTTT. Translating it yields CASSFQNNQPQHF. Together with reference TRBV7-2 and TRBJ1-5, the CDR3 gives the full variable domain: GAGVSQSPSNKVTEKGKDVELRCDPISGHTALYWYRQSLGQGLEFLIYFQGNSAPDKSGLPSDRFSAERTGGSVSTLTIQRTQQEDSAVYLCASSFQNNQPQHFGDGTRLSIL.

In its sample, this clonotype was seen a few times. The chain joins TRBV3-1 to TRBJ2-2, with no clear D. This CDR3 has 17 amino acids. V dropped 1 base and J dropped 2 bases, with 14 bases sitting between them. Germline loops: CDR1 LGHDT, CDR2 YNNKEL (reference sequence). In nucleotides, the CDR3 is TGTGCCAGCAGCCAAGCCCTAGGTCGGGTAAACACCGGGGAGCTGTTTTTT. It specifies CASSQALGRVNTGELFF.

Comments on this clonotype: One junction end disagrees with the germline gene, perhaps due to a read error. The J gene is TRBJ2-1, the V gene TRBV6-1; TRBD1 matches 7 bases. The CDR3 runs to 15 residues. Per the germline V gene, CDR1 is MNHNS and CDR2 is SASEGT. CDR3 sequence (DNA): TGTGCCAGCAGTGGTAGGGGGCGAAACTACAATGAGCAGTCCTTC. It codes for CASSGRGRNYNEQSF.

This clonotype was seen a handful of times. The V and J genes are TRBV5-1 and TRBJ2-3, with a possible D match to TRBD1 (5 bases). Germline CDR1 SGHRS, CDR2 YFSETQ. V was trimmed by 5 bases and J by 6 bases, leaving 19 bases between them. The CDR3 has 15 amino acids. Here the CDR3 reads CASRSRDRLGDTQYF. Here the CDR3 DNA reads TGCGCCAGCAGGTCCAGGGATCGGCTAGGGGATACGCAGTATTTT. Drawing the rest from reference TRBV5-1 and TRBJ2-3, the complete variable domain is KAGVTQTPRYLIKTRGQQVTLSCSPISGHRSVSWYQQTPGQGLQFLFEYFSETQRNKGNFPGRFSGRQFSNSRSEMNVSTLELGDSALYLCASRSRDRLGDTQYFGPGTRLTVL.

This clonotype came up many times. The chain links TRBV7-2 to TRBJ2-2; TRBD1 aligns across 7 bases. Germline V gives CDR1 SGHTA, CDR2 FQGNSA. CDR3 length: 14 residues. The J segment lost 3 bases and the V segment lost 3 bases, leaving 1 base of the junction unmatched. This chain's CDR3 is CASSLGQHTGELFF. As DNA, the CDR3 is TGTGCCAGCAGCTTGGGACAGCACACCGGGGAGCTGTTTTTT.

This clonotype was seen a few times. The gene calls are TRBV5-6 and TRBJ1-6, with 8 bases fitting TRBD1. From germline, CDR1 is SGHDT and CDR2 YYEEEE. There are 14 residues in the CDR3. V lost 4 bases to trimming and J lost 16 bases; unmatched junction nucleotides: 13. This CDR3 reads CASSVPRDRFGLHF. The DNA for the CDR3 is TGTGCCAGCAGCGTACCTAGGGACAGGTTCGGACTCCACTTT. The full variable domain, in which reference TRBV5-6 and TRBJ1-6 provide the parts outside the CDR3, is DAGVTQSPTHLIKTRGQQVTLRCSPKSGHDTVSWYQQALGQGPQFIFQYYEEEERQRGNFPDRFSGHQFPNYSSELNVNALLLGDSALYLCASSVPRDRFGLHFGNGTRLTVT.

The chain has TRBV5-4 and TRBJ2-5, with 7 nucleotides matching TRBD1. CDR1 and CDR2 from the germline V gene are SGHNT and YYREEE (reference sequence). The CDR3 spans 16 residues. The V gene end was trimmed by 4 bases and the J gene end by 1 base; junction bases not matched to a gene: 10. CDR3 coding DNA: TGTGCCAGCAGCCTAGATGGGACAGCTTTCCAAGAGACCCAGTACTTC. Its protein product is CASSLDGTAFQETQYF.

This chain joins TRBV6-5 and TRBJ2-3; no firm D call. Germline V gene sequence: CDR1 MNHEY, CDR2 SVGAGI. The CDR3 runs to 12 residues. The V end was cut by 6 bases, the J end by 6 bases, with 10 bases between. Written as DNA, the CDR3 is TGTGCCAGCAGAAACTCCGCGGATACGCAGTATTTT. Protein sequence: CASRNSADTQYF.

This clonotype was detected once. With a much larger clone just one base away, this may be a read error. The rearrangement uses TRBV28 and TRBJ2-1; possibly TRBD1 for D (5 bases). Germline CDR1 reads MDHEN; CDR2 reads SYDVKM. The CDR3 totals 13 residues. V was clipped by 6 bases and J by 12 bases, with 18 bases between them. The CDR3 sequence: CASRPQGFSVQFF. CDR3 nucleotide sequence: TGTGCCAGCAGACCGCAGGGCTTCAGCGTGCAGTTCTTC.

The V gene is TRBV2, the J gene TRBJ1-6, with a possible D match to TRBD1 (6 bases). Trimming left V 6 bases short and J 4 bases short, with 13 bases between. CDR3 length equals 15 residues. Looked up from germline, CDR1 is SNHLY and CDR2 is FYNNEI. CDR3 nucleotide sequence: TGTGCCAGCAGGCCTACGGACAGTTATAATTCACCCCTCCACTTT. Translating it yields CASRPTDSYNSPLHF.

This clonotype was seen ten or more times. The gene calls are TRBV10-2 and TRBJ1-1; no firm D call. Germline values: CDR1 WSHSY, CDR2 SAAADI. CDR3 length: 14 amino acids. V lost 3 bases to trimming and J lost 2 bases, with 10 bases between them. The chain's CDR3 is CASSDPGTNTEAFF. CDR3 nucleotides: TGCGCCAGCAGTGACCCAGGAACAAACACTGAAGCTTTCTTT.